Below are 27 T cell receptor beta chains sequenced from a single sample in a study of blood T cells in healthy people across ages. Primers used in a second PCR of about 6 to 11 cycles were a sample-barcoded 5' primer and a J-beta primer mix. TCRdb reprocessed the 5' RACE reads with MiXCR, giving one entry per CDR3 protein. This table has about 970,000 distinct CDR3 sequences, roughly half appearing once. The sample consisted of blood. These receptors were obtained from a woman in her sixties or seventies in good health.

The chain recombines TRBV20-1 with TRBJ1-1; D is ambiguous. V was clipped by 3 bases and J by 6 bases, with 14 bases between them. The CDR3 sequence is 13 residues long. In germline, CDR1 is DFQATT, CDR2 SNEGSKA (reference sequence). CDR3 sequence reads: CSASSGGIPEAFF. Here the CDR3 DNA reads TGCAGTGCTAGTTCCGGAGGGATCCCTGAAGCTTTCTTT.

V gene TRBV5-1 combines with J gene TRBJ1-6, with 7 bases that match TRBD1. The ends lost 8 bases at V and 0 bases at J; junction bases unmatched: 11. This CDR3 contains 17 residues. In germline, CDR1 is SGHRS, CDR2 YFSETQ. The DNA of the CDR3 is TGCGCCAGTGGAGTAGGGGGCCTGAGCTCCTATAATTCACCCCTCCACTTT. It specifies CASGVGGLSSYNSPLHF.

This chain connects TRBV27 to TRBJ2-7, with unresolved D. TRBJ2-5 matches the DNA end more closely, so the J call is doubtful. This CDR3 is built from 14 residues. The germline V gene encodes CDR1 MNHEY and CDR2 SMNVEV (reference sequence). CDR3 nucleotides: TGTGCCAGCAGCCCCTGGACCAGGAGAGAGACCCAGTACTTC. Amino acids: CASSPWTRRETQYF.

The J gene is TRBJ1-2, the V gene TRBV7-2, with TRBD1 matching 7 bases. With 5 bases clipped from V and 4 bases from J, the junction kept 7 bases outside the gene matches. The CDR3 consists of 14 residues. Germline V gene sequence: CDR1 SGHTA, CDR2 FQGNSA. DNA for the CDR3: TGTGCCAGCAGCAGAGGGGGCGATAGCTATGGCTACACCTTC. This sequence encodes CASSRGGDSYGYTF.

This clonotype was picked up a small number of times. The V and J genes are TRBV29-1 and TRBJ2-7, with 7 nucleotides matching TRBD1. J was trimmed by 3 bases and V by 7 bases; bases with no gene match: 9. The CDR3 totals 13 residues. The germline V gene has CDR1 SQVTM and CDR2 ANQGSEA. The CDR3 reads CSARDSVYYEQYF. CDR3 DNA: TGCAGCGCAAGGGACAGCGTCTACTACGAGCAGTACTTC.

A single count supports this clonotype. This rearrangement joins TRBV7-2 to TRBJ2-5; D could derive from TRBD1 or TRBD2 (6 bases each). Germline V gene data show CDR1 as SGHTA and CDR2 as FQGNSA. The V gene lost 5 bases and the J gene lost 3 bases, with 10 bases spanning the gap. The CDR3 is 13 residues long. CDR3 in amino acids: CASSTRGEETQYF. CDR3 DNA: TGTGCCAGCAGCACGAGGGGGGAAGAGACCCAGTACTTC.

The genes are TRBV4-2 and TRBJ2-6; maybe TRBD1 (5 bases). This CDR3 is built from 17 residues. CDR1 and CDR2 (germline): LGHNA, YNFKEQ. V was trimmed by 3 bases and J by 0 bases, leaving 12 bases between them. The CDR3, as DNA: TGTGCCAGCAGCCACGGAACTGACAGCTCTGGGGCCAACGTCCTGACTTTC. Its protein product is CASSHGTDSSGANVLTF.

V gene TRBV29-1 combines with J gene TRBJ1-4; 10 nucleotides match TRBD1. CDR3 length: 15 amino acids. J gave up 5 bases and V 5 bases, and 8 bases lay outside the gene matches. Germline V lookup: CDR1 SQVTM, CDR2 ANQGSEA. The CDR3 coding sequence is TGCAGCGTTTTGGGACAGGGGAGGAAAAATGAAAAACTGTTTTTT. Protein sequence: CSVLGQGRKNEKLFF.

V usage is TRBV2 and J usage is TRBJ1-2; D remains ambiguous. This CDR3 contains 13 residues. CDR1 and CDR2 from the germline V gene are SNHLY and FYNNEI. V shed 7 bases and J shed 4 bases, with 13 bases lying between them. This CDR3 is CASTERAFYGYTF. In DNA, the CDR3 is TGTGCCAGCACCGAAAGGGCCTTCTATGGCTACACCTTC. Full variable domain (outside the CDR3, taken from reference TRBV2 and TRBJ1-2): EPEVTQTPSHQVTQMGQEVILRCVPISNHLYFYWYRQILGQKVEFLVSFYNNEISEKSEIFDDQFSVERPDGSNFTLKIRSTKLEDSAMYFCASTERAFYGYTFGSGTRLTVV.

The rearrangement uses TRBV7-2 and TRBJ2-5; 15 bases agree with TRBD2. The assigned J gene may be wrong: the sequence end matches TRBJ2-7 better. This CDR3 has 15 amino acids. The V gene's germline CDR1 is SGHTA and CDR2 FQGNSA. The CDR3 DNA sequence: TGTGCCAGCAGCTACCTGGGACTAGCGGGAGGCGAGCAGTACTTC. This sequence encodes CASSYLGLAGGEQYF.

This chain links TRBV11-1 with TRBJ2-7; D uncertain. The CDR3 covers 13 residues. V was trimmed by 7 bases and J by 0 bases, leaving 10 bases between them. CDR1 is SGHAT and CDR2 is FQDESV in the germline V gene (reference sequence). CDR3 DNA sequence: TGTGCCAGCACCTCTCCCAGCTCCTACGAGCAGTACTTC. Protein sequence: CASTSPSSYEQYF.

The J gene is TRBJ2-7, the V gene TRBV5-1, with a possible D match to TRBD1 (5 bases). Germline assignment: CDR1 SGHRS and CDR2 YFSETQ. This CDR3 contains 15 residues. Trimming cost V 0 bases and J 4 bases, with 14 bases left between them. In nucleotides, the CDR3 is TGCGCCAGCAGCTTGGGCGTAGGGGCCTCGTACGAGCAGTACTTC. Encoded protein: CASSLGVGASYEQYF.

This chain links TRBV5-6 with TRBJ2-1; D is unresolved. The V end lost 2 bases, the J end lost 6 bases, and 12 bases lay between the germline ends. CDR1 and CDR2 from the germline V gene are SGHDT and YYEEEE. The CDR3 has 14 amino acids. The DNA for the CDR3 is TGTGCCAGCAGCTTTTTAGGACCCGGCAATGAGCAGTTCTTC. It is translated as CASSFLGPGNEQFF. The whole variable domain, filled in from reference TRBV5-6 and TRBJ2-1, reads DAGVTQSPTHLIKTRGQQVTLRCSPKSGHDTVSWYQQALGQGPQFIFQYYEEEERQRGNFPDRFSGHQFPNYSSELNVNALLLGDSALYLCASSFLGPGNEQFFGPGTRLTVL.

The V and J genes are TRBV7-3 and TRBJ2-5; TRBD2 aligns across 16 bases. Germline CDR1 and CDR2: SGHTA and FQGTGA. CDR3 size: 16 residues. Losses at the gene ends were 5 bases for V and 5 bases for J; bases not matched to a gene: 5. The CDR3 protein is CASSTGLAGGSETQYF. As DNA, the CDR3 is TGTGCCAGCAGCACGGGACTAGCGGGAGGGAGCGAGACCCAGTACTTC.

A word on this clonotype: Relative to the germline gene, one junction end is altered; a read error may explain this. The CDR3 DNA reads TGTGCCGGCAGCCAAAATTTATTCGGGACTAACTCCTACAATGAGCAGTTCTTC. This codes for CAGSQNLFGTNSYNEQFF. V is TRBV3-1 and J is TRBJ2-1; 7 bases match TRBD2. The CDR3 sequence is 18 residues long. Germline CDR1 LGHDT, CDR2 YNNKEL (reference sequence).

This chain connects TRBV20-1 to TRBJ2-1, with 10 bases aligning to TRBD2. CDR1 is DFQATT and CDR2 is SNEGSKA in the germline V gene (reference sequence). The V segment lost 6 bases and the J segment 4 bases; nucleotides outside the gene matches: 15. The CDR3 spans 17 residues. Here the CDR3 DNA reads TGCAGTGCCTCACTTCCAACGACTAGCGGGCCATACAATGAGCAGTTCTTC. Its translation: CSASLPTTSGPYNEQFF.

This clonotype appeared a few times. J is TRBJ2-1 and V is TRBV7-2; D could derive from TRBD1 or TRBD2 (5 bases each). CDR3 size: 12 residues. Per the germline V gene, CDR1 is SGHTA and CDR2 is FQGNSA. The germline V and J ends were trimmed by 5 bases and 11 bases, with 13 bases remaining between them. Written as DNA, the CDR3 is TGTGCCAGCAGCGTTACGGGGACCAAGCAGTTCTTC. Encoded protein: CASSVTGTKQFF.

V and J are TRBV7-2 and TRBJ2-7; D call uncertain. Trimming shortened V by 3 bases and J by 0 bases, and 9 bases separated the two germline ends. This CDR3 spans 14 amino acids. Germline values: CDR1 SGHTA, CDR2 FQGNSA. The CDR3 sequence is CASSFSPISYEQYF. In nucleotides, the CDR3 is TGTGCCAGCAGCTTTAGCCCCATCTCCTACGAGCAGTACTTC.

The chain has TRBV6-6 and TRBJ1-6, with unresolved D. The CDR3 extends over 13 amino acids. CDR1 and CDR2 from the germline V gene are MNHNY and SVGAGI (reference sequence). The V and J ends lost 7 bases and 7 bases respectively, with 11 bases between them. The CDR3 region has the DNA TGTGCCAGCATCGCCGCTCGAAATTCACCCCTCCACTTT. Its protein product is CASIAARNSPLHF.

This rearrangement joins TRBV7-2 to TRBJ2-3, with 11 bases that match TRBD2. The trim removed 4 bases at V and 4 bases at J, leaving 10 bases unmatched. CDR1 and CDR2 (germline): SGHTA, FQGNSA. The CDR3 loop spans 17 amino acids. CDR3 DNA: TGTGCCAGCAGCTCGGATAGCGGGAGGGCCGTGTCAGATACGCAGTATTTT. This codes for CASSSDSGRAVSDTQYF.

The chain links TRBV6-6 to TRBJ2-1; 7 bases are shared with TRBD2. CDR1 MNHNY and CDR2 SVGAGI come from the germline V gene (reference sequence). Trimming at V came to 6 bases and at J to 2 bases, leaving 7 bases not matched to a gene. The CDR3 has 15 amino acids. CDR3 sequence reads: CASSPSSGPYNEQFF. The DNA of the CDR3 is TGTGCCAGCAGCCCCTCTAGCGGCCCCTACAATGAGCAGTTCTTC.

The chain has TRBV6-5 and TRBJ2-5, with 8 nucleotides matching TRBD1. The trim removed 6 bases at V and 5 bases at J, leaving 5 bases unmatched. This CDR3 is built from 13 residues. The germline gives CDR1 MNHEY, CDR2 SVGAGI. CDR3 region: CASRPTGDETQYF. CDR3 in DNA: TGTGCCAGCAGGCCGACAGGGGACGAGACCCAGTACTTC.

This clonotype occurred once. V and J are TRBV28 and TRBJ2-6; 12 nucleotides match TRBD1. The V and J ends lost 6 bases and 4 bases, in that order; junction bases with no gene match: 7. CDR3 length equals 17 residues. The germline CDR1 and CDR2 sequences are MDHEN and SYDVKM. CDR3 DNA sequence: TGTGCCAGCAGGGTGGGACAGGGGGCAGAGGGGGCCAACGTCCTGACTTTC. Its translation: CASRVGQGAEGANVLTF.

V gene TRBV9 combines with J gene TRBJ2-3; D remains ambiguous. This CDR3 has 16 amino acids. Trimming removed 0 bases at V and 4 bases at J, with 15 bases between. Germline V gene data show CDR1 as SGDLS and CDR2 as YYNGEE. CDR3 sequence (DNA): TGTGCCAGCAGCGTAGAGGCTGAAGGGCCCGCAGATACGCAGTATTTT. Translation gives CASSVEAEGPADTQYF.

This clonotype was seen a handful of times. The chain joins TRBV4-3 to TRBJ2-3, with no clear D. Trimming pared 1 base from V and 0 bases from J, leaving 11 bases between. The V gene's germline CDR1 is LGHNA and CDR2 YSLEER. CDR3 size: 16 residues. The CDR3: CASSQGPAPSTDTQYF. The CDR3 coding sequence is TGCGCCAGCAGCCAAGGGCCGGCCCCTAGCACAGATACGCAGTATTTT.

In nucleotides, the CDR3 is TGTGCCAGCACGGAACAGGGTACCGCTTTCTTT. This translates into CASTEQGTAFF. The chain couples TRBV25-1 to TRBJ1-1, with D possibly TRBD1 on 6 matching bases. This CDR3 is built from 11 residues. Trimming took 7 bases from V and 11 from J, leaving 14 bases between them. CDR1 and CDR2 (germline): MGHDK, SYGVNS.

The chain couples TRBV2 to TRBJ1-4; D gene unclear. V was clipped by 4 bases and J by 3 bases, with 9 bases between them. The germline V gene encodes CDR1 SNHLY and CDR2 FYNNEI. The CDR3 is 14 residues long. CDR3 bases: TGTGCCAGCAGTGTTTCCGGGGCTAATGAAAAACTGTTTTTT. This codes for CASSVSGANEKLFF.